These 11 T cell receptor beta chains came from one sample sequenced in a study of molecular identifiers for immune sequencing clone quantification. One entry per CDR3 protein, called by TCRdb with MiXCR from the PCR reads. The table has more than 450,000 distinct CDR3 sequences, about 20% seen once. Sequencing used naive CD8+ T cells from blood, with Jurkat cell RNA spiked in. The subset denotes: FACS-sorted CD8+CD4-CCR7+CD45RA+ naive T cells. The receptors derive from a human donor in good health. Some libraries in this study had Jurkat cell RNA spiked in.

To note about this clonotype: Sequence at one end of the junction differs from germline and may be a read error. V usage is TRBV11-3 and J usage is TRBJ2-3, with D perhaps matching TRBD1 or TRBD2 (7 bases each). The germline V gene encodes CDR1 SGHNT and CDR2 YENEEA. The CDR3 runs 16 residues. The CDR3 DNA is TGTGCCAGCAGCTCCGGGACAGAGACTAGCACAGGTACGCAGTATTTT. Residues: CASSSGTETSTGTQYF.

This clonotype was recorded many times. The chain carries TRBV5-6 and TRBJ2-1; TRBD2 might be the D (7 bases). The ends were cut back, 4 bases at V and 2 bases at J, with 13 bases in the middle. The CDR3 is 15 amino acids. The germline V gene encodes CDR1 SGHDT and CDR2 YYEEEE. The CDR3, as DNA: TGTGCCAGCAGCCCGGGGGGCGCTCCCTACAATGAGCAGTTCTTC. Translating gives CASSPGGAPYNEQFF.

This clonotype was counted at least ten times. V and J are TRBV7-2 and TRBJ2-5; D is ambiguous. Germline-derived CDR1 and CDR2 are SGHTA and FQGNSA. V was trimmed by 1 base and J by 3 bases, leaving 9 bases between them. The CDR3 is 14 amino acids. The CDR3 DNA sequence: TGTGCCAGCAGCTTAGTTGCTGAAAAAGAGACCCAGTACTTC. Its protein is CASSLVAEKETQYF.

In this sample, this clonotype turned up many times. This rearrangement joins TRBV7-2 to TRBJ2-7; 9 bases fit TRBD2. The J segment lost 3 bases and the V segment lost 3 bases, leaving 3 bases of the junction unmatched. The germline V gene encodes CDR1 SGHTA and CDR2 FQGNSA. This CDR3 is 14 amino acids long. The CDR3 here is CASSFTSGHYEQYF. For the CDR3, the DNA is TGTGCCAGCAGCTTTACTAGCGGGCACTACGAGCAGTACTTC.

This clonotype was observed many times. The chain couples TRBV4-3 to TRBJ2-7; 11 bases line up with TRBD2. With V trimmed by 4 bases and J by 6 bases, 11 bases remained unmatched. Germline values: CDR1 LGHNA, CDR2 YSLEER. The CDR3 spans 16 residues. The CDR3 sequence is CASSPEVAGGPTEQYF. CDR3 sequence (DNA): TGCGCCAGCAGCCCCGAAGTAGCGGGAGGGCCGACCGAGCAGTACTTC.

This clonotype has more than one count but fewer than ten. The rearrangement uses TRBV7-2 and TRBJ2-1, with TRBD1 identical over 8 bases. The CDR3 is made up of 14 amino acids. Germline V CDR1 and CDR2: SGHTA, FQGNSA. V trimming: 3 bases; J trimming: 4 bases; junction bases outside the gene matches: 2. The CDR3 spells CASSLTGVYNEQFF. CDR3 bases: TGTGCCAGCAGCTTGACAGGGGTATACAATGAGCAGTTCTTC.

This clonotype was seen repeatedly, ten times or more. The genes are TRBV5-1 and TRBJ1-1, with a tentative D call TRBD1 (6 bases). This CDR3 is built from 15 residues. V gave up 5 bases and J gave up 0 bases, with 14 bases separating them. Germline CDR1 reads SGHRS; CDR2 reads YFSETQ. The CDR3 reads CASSYGGVMNTEAFF. The CDR3, as DNA: TGCGCCAGCAGTTACGGGGGCGTCATGAACACTGAAGCTTTCTTT. Based on the CDR3 plus reference TRBV5-1 and TRBJ1-1, the full variable domain is KAGVTQTPRYLIKTRGQQVTLSCSPISGHRSVSWYQQTPGQGLQFLFEYFSETQRNKGNFPGRFSGRQFSNSRSEMNVSTLELGDSALYLCASSYGGVMNTEAFFGQGTRLTVV.

This clonotype has just a few counts. As DNA, the CDR3 is TGTGCCAGTAGTCCAGACGGGGGTAGCTACGAGCAGTACTTC. Amino acids: CASSPDGGSYEQYF. This rearrangement joins TRBV19 to TRBJ2-7, with D tentatively TRBD2 (6 bases). This CDR3 comprises 14 residues. Trimming stripped 5 bases from V and 3 bases from J, with 14 bases between. Per the germline V gene, CDR1 is LNHDA and CDR2 is SQIVND (reference sequence).

Concerning this clonotype itself: This may arise from a read error, as a much more abundant clone is one base away. The chain is built from TRBV4-2 and TRBJ1-1; no clear D. This CDR3 spans 15 amino acids. Germline values: CDR1 LGHNA, CDR2 YNFKEQ. The CDR3 nucleotides read TGTGCCAGCGGCCAAATGGAGGGCATGAACACTGAAGCTTTCTTT. Its protein is CASGQMEGMNTEAFF.

Of note for this clonotype: Just one base apart from a much larger clone, this may be a read error. The conserved final phenylalanine or tryptophan is absent from the CDR3, which likely points to a read error. The chain links TRBV5-1 to TRBJ2-7; D is uncertain. Between the trimmed V and J ends, which lost 2 bases and 2 bases, there was a span of 8 bases. Germline V gene lookup returns CDR1 SGHRS and CDR2 YFSETQ. The CDR3 is 13 amino acids. The CDR3 bases are TGCGCCAGCAGCTTTCGGGCGACCTACGAGCAGTACTCC. It is translated as CASSFRATYEQYS.

At least ten counts were recorded for this clonotype. The rearrangement joins TRBV12-5 to TRBJ2-1; D unclear. This CDR3 comprises 12 residues. Deletions cut 6 bases from V and 2 bases from J, with 5 bases between. Germline loops: CDR1 LGHNT, CDR2 FRNRAP. CDR3 sequence reads: CASGTAYNEQFF. The CDR3 DNA reads as TGTGCTAGTGGAACAGCCTACAATGAGCAGTTCTTC.